This T cell receptor (beta chain) was recorded in a study of shared clonotypes between healthy human individuals. Background on the study: Plates per donor: three CD4 naive, three CD4 memory, two CD8 naive, one CD8 memory. Study results and limitations: It was observed that about 5% of naive CD4 clonotypes were shared across a few donors.

Of note for this clone: Its antigen is still unknown.

Assay used: immunoSEQ multiplex PCR; TCRdb lists only in-frame clones, some missing. The sample has over a million clones, 78% seen once. Looked up from germline, CDR1 is SNHLY and CDR2 is FYNNEI. V was clipped by 1 base and J by 2 bases, with 11 bases between them. This CDR3 has 15 residues. Sequencing was done on a sample of memory CD4+ T cells from PBMCs. Described subset: CD45RA-negative fraction. This clonotype was sampled from a man between 18 and 35 years old in good health. Some clones in this sample may be carry-over from other donors' samples. The J gene is TRBJ2-5, the V gene TRBV2; TRBD1 is a possible D gene (5 bases). CDR3 amino acids: CASSEEGQGQETQYF. The CDR3 DNA sequence: TGTGCCAGCAGTGAAGAGGGGCAGGGACAAGAGACCCAGTACTTC. Full variable domain (rest looked up from reference TRBV2 and TRBJ2-5): EPEVTQTPSHQVTQMGQEVILRCVPISNHLYFYWYRQILGQKVEFLVSFYNNEISEKSEIFDDQFSVERPDGSNFTLKIRSTKLEDSAMYFCASSEEGQGQETQYFGPGTRLLVL.